The next 8 T cell receptor beta chains were all read from a single sample in a study of shared clonotypes between healthy human individuals. Terminally differentiated effector memory CD45RA+ cells were left out of the naive CD8 fraction, which was CD45RO-negative and positively selected for CCR7. Using immunoSEQ multiplex PCR, the repertoire was profiled, and TCRdb retains in-frame clones only, with some absent. The repertoire holds about 2.2 million clones, with 85% to 95% as singletons. The sequencing sample was made of naive CD8+ T cells from PBMCs. Source of these receptors: a man aged 18 to 30 in good health. Some clones in this sample may be carry-over from other donors' samples.

The chain couples TRBV30 to TRBJ2-7; D is possibly TRBD1 or TRBD2 (6 bases each). Trimming pared 1 base from V and 6 bases from J, leaving 19 bases between. The CDR3 extends over 15 amino acids. Germline CDR1 and CDR2: GTSNPN and SVGIG (reference sequence). The CDR3 is CAWSGMGGSRGEQYF. In DNA, the CDR3 is TGTGCCTGGAGTGGCATGGGGGGCTCTAGAGGCGAGCAGTACTTC.

The table lists this clone with a count of one. This rearrangement joins TRBV28 to TRBJ2-3; 7 nucleotides agree with TRBD1. Germline CDR1 and CDR2: MDHEN and SYDVKM. This CDR3 region has 15 residues. Trimming at V came to 6 bases and at J to 3 bases, leaving 9 bases not matched to a gene. The CDR3 region is CASSILTGRTDTQYF. The CDR3 DNA sequence: TGTGCCAGCAGCATCCTGACAGGGAGAACAGATACGCAGTATTTT. The full variable domain, its missing parts supplied by reference TRBV28 and TRBJ2-3, is DVKVTQSSRYLVKRTGEKVFLECVQDMDHENMFWYRQDPGLGLRLIYFSYDVKMKEKGDIPEGYSVSREKKERFSLILESASTNQTSMYLCASSILTGRTDTQYFGPGTRLTVL.

This clone was seen only once. The J gene is TRBJ1-3, the V gene TRBV28; 7 nucleotides match TRBD1. The CDR3 covers 19 residues. After removal of 8 bases from V and 1 base from J, the junction contained 20 bases not matched to a gene. Looked up from germline, CDR1 is MDHEN and CDR2 is SYDVKM. CDR3 in DNA: TGTGCCAGCCGTTCCCTGACAGGGACCTTGGTGGGTTCTGGAAACACCATATATTTT. This encodes CASRSLTGTLVGSGNTIYF.

The chain combines TRBV29-1 with TRBJ2-1; the match to TRBD2 covers 7 bases. V shed 7 bases and J 4 bases; nucleotides not matched to a gene: 4. Germline V gene data show CDR1 as SQVTM and CDR2 as ANQGSEA. The CDR3 length is 12 residues. The CDR3, as DNA: TGCAGCGCTAGCGGAGCTTACAATGAGCAGTTCTTC. Amino acid sequence: CSASGAYNEQFF.

This chain joins TRBV11-2 and TRBJ2-7; 7 bases are shared with TRBD2. Germline CDR1 reads SGHAT; CDR2 reads FQNNGV. The length of the CDR3 is 14 residues. The ends lost 6 bases at V and 0 bases at J; junction bases unmatched: 5. The CDR3 sequence: CASSSGTISYEQYF. Here the CDR3 DNA reads TGTGCCAGCAGTTCCGGGACTATCTCCTACGAGCAGTACTTC.

This chain uses TRBV6-5 with TRBJ1-1; 7 positions match TRBD1. The trim removed 5 bases at V and 0 bases at J, leaving 6 bases unmatched. The CDR3 is 15 amino acids. Germline V lookup: CDR1 MNHEY, CDR2 SVGAGI. The CDR3 nucleotides read TGTGCCAGCAGTCGAGCTAGGGGGCTGAACACTGAAGCTTTCTTT. Protein product: CASSRARGLNTEAFF.

The count of this clone is one. The rearrangement links TRBV28 to TRBJ1-2; TRBD1 agrees at 8 bases. This CDR3 spans 14 amino acids. With V trimmed by 7 bases and J by 3 bases, 7 bases remained unmatched. CDR1 MDHEN and CDR2 SYDVKM come from the germline V gene. Here the CDR3 DNA reads TGTGCCAGCAAAACCATGACAGGGGACTATGGCTACACCTTC. The encoded protein is CASKTMTGDYGYTF.

Points on this clone: Other DNA sequences within the sample encode an identical CDR3. This sequence joins TRBV28 and TRBJ1-5, with no clear D. V was clipped by 5 bases and J by 6 bases, with 11 bases between them. Germline loops: CDR1 MDHEN, CDR2 SYDVKM. This CDR3 comprises 13 residues. The chain's CDR3 is CASSLGRGQPQHF. CDR3 DNA: TGTGCCAGCAGTCTCGGTCGAGGTCAGCCCCAGCATTTT.